This record covers a single TCR beta chain. Its cognate antigen is unknown. This sample was included in a study of cytomegalovirus exposure and HLA in healthy donors. Study-level points and caveats: A later analysis reportedly found fewer N-insertions in an Asian-associated ancestry cluster than the roughly 680-donor mean. As a later analysis revealed, the rate of TCR association differed by HLA locus, with DRB1 most and HLA-C fewest. Cytomegalovirus-associated status was assigned to 150 or so TCR beta chains. TCR beta V segments were, for the most part, productive about 87% or about 30% of the time in an earlier analysis.

The PCR ran on 60 Vbeta and 13 Jbeta primers. The table came from immunoSEQ multiplex PCR; TCRdb's copy has only in-frame clones and leaves some out. The data show 150,000 to 200,000 clones, with 65% to 90% seen just once and under 2.5% held by the top ten. V was clipped by 4 bases and J by 0 bases, with 10 bases between them. The germline gives CDR1 MNHEY, CDR2 SVGAGI. This CDR3 region has 14 residues. The V gene is TRBV6-5, the J gene TRBJ2-7; D perhaps matches TRBD2 (6 bases). The receptor was isolated from a woman aged 18 to 35 in good health and CMV-seronegative. The material sequenced was PBMCs. CDR3 amino acids: CASSLGLNSYEQYF. CDR3 in DNA: TGTGCCAGCAGTTTGGGACTTAACTCCTACGAGCAGTACTTC.